Sequencing of this T cell receptor beta chain was carried out in a study of blood T cells in healthy people across ages. Regarding the study as a whole: Per million T cells, TCR beta diversity dropped roughly linearly as age increased. A greater number of naive CD4+ cells and higher diversity distinguished long-lived donors from aged donors.

With a J-beta primer mix and a sample-barcoded 5' primer, a second PCR ran 7 to 11 cycles. TCRdb redid the calling of the 5' RACE reads with MiXCR, one entry per CDR3 protein. The table records about 1 million distinct CDR3 sequences, 40% to 55% of them present only once. Only a few counts were recorded for this clonotype. Its antigen remains unidentified. Germline values: CDR1 LGHNA, CDR2 YNFKEQ. CDR3 size: 17 residues. Losses at the gene ends were 3 bases for V and 2 bases for J; bases not matched to a gene: 2. This clonotype was obtained from a woman aged 55-70 years in good health. The sample comprised blood. The chain uses TRBV4-2 and TRBJ2-1; 15 bases match TRBD2. The CDR3 region has the DNA TGTGCCAGCAGCCATGGACTAGCGGGAGGGCCCTACAATGAGCAGTTCTTC. It is translated as CASSHGLAGGPYNEQFF.